Listed below are T cell receptor beta chains from one sample, sequenced in a study of identical twins. TCRdb independently ran MiXCR on the 5' RACE reads; one entry per CDR3 protein. The sample shows roughly 750,000 distinct CDR3 sequences, 20% to 25% of them seen only once. The same specimen was also included in a second study, on T cells expressing NK-cell markers.

The sequenced sample was PBMCs. These receptors were obtained from a woman aged 18 to 35 in good health. The CDR3 runs from the conserved cysteine through the conserved F or W. D genes are given only for firm matches. Part of the rows lack a size; the others show once, few, many or a class for expanded clones.

CDR3 DNA | CDR3 protein | V gene | clone size | D gene | J gene
TGTGCCAGCACAGAGGTGGGGGGGGGTCAGCCCCAGCATTTT | CASTEVGGGQPQHF | TRBV10-3 | few | NA | TRBJ1-5
TGTGCCAGCTCACCAAGGGATATGTTATACAATGAGCAGTTCTTC | CASSPRDMLYNEQFF | TRBV18 | NA | NA | TRBJ2-1
TGTGCCAGCAGCCCGGGGTACAAGAGAGCCCAGTACTTC | CASSPGYKRAQYF | TRBV7-2 | few | NA | TRBJ2-5
TGTGCCAGCGCCCGACCTCGTTGGGATTCACCCCTCCACTTT | CASARPRWDSPLHF | TRBV25-1 | NA | NA | TRBJ1-6
TGCGCCAGCAGGACAGGGGCCGGCCACAATGAGCAGTTCTTC | CASRTGAGHNEQFF | TRBV5-1 | NA | TRBD1 | TRBJ2-1
TGTGCCAGCAGCCATGGGGGTGGAGTCACTGAAGCTTTCTTT | CASSHGGGVTEAFF | TRBV14 | NA | NA | TRBJ1-1
TGCAGTGCTCAACCAGCGGGATACCACGAGCAGTACTTC | CSAQPAGYHEQYF | TRBV20-1 | few | TRBD2 | TRBJ2-7
TGTGCCACCAGTGAGCCCGGGAGGGCTAATGAGCAGTTCTTC | CATSEPGRANEQFF | TRBV24-1 | few | TRBD2 | TRBJ2-1
TGTGCCACCAGCAGAGATCTAGGGAGTGGCGGCTACACCTTC | CATSRDLGSGGYTF | TRBV15 | many | NA | TRBJ1-2
TGTGCCAGCAGCTTAGTTCGGGGGACTAATGAAAAACTGTTTTTT | CASSLVRGTNEKLFF | TRBV7-9 | many | NA | TRBJ1-4
TGCGCCAGCAGCTTGGGGGGTGAAGCTTTCTTT | CASSLGGEAFF | TRBV12-3/TRBV12-4 | many | NA | TRBJ1-1
TGCAGTGCTAATTGGGGGGATAGGTCCTACGAGCAGTACTTC | CSANWGDRSYEQYF | TRBV20-1 | NA | NA | TRBJ2-7
TGTGCCAGCAGCGCGGGCCTTGCGCCTCTCACAGATACGCAGTATTTT | CASSAGLAPLTDTQYF | TRBV11-2 | few | NA | TRBJ2-3
TGTGCCAGCAGCAGCGGGACTAGCGGGATCTACGAGCAGTACTTC | CASSSGTSGIYEQYF | TRBV12-3/TRBV12-4 | few | TRBD2 | TRBJ2-7
TGTGCCAGCAGCTTAAGGTCACGGATCTCTGGAAACACCATATATTTT | CASSLRSRISGNTIYF | TRBV7-9 | many | NA | TRBJ1-3
TGCAGTGCTGGGAAGGGGTCTGGCGAGCAGTACTTC | CSAGKGSGEQYF | TRBV20-1 | NA | NA | TRBJ2-7
TGCAGTGCTAGAGATTCCAGGGGCCAGCTCGAGCAGTACTTC | CSARDSRGQLEQYF | TRBV20-1 | many | NA | TRBJ2-7
TGTGCCAGCAGTTTAGTAATAGCGGTAAAAGAGACCCAGTACTTC | CASSLVIAVKETQYF | TRBV28 | once | NA | TRBJ2-5
TGCGCCAGCAGCCAAGAACAGGGGTCGGCTAGCGGGAGAGCTGGGGCCAACGTCCTGACTTTC | CASSQEQGSASGRAGANVLTF | TRBV4-1 | NA | TRBD2 | TRBJ2-6
TGTGCCAGCAGCTTCGGCGGGAGGGGAGATGAGCAGTTCTTC | CASSFGGRGDEQFF | TRBV7-2 | many | TRBD2 | TRBJ2-1
TGTGCCAGCAGTTCGAGGGACAGGGGGGGCGACGGGCAGTACTTC | CASSSRDRGGDGQYF | TRBV12-3/TRBV12-4 | few | TRBD1 | TRBJ2-7
TGCGCCAGCAGCTTTCGGGTAAAGGGAGAGACCCAGTACTTC | CASSFRVKGETQYF | TRBV5-1 | NA | NA | TRBJ2-5
TGCAGTGCTAGAGATTTGGAGCCTAGCTCCTACAATGAGCAGTTCTTC | CSARDLEPSSYNEQFF | TRBV20-1 | NA | NA | TRBJ2-1
TGCGCCAGCAGCTTGGTCCTAGCGGGAGAGGCAGATACGCAGTATTTT | CASSLVLAGEADTQYF | TRBV5-1 | NA | TRBD2 | TRBJ2-3
TGTGCCAGCAGCAAAGCCTCGACAGGGCCCACCTACGAGCAGTACTTC | CASSKASTGPTYEQYF | TRBV21-1 | NA | NA | TRBJ2-7
TGTGCCAGCAGTTACTCGATTACGGCGGGCGGATTAAAGACCCAGTACTTC | CASSYSITAGGLKTQYF | TRBV6-5 | NA | NA | TRBJ2-5
TGCGCCAGCAGTGCTGGGGCCAAAAACATTCAGTACTTC | CASSAGAKNIQYF | TRBV10-2 | few | NA | TRBJ2-4
TGTGCCAGCAGCCCCCGACGTAGCACAGATACGCAGTATTTT | CASSPRRSTDTQYF | TRBV7-2 | many | NA | TRBJ2-3
TGTGCCAGCAGCCTGGTGGTAGGCGGGAACTACGAGCAGTACTTC | CASSLVVGGNYEQYF | TRBV7-9 | NA | NA | TRBJ2-7
TGTGCCAGCAGCTTAGAGCTAGCGGGAAACACAGATACGCAGTATTTT | CASSLELAGNTDTQYF | TRBV7-2 | NA | TRBD2 | TRBJ2-3
TGTGCCAGCAGCGGCCGACTAGCTGCCGATACGCAGTATTTT | CASSGRLAADTQYF | TRBV9 | many | TRBD2 | TRBJ2-3
TGCAGTGCTAGGCAAGGGGAAGCTAACTATGGCTACACCTTC | CSARQGEANYGYTF | TRBV20-1 | NA | NA | TRBJ1-2
TGTGCCAGCAGTTACACACAGGGTAATCAGCCCCAGCATTTT | CASSYTQGNQPQHF | TRBV6-5 | many | NA | TRBJ1-5
TGTGCCAGTAGTCCAGGGCGCCAGGGTGGAAACACCATATATTTT | CASSPGRQGGNTIYF | TRBV19 | NA | NA | TRBJ1-3
TGTGCCATCAGTGAGTCCAGGCGGGCCACCTTC | CAISESRRATF | TRBV10-3 | few | NA | TRBJ2-7
TGTGCCAGCTCCCCAGAAATTGGAGAGACCCAGTACTTC | CASSPEIGETQYF | TRBV18 | NA | NA | TRBJ2-5
TGCAGCGTTGACGTCAGGGGGCATGCTTACGAGCAGTACTTC | CSVDVRGHAYEQYF | TRBV29-1 | NA | TRBD1 | TRBJ2-7
TGCGCCAGCAGCGAGGGACTTCCACGGGTGGACACGCAGTATTTT | CASSEGLPRVDTQYF | TRBV5-1 | few | NA | TRBJ2-3
TGTGCCACCCAGACAGGGGAGGCAGATACGCAGTATTTT | CATQTGEADTQYF | TRBV10-3 | many | TRBD1 | TRBJ2-3
TGCGCCAGCAGCCCCCAGGTTGGGGGGATCATTCAGTACTTC | CASSPQVGGIIQYF | TRBV5-1 | NA | NA | TRBJ2-4
TGCAGTGCGAAGAAAGCGGGAGCCTACGAGCAGTACTTC | CSAKKAGAYEQYF | TRBV20-1 | NA | TRBD2 | TRBJ2-7
TGTGCCAGCAGTCTAGACCAGGGAGGTGCCTATGGCTACACCTTC | CASSLDQGGAYGYTF | TRBV27 | NA | NA | TRBJ1-2
TGTGCCAGCAGTGAAATAATAGGGGACACTGAAGCTTTCTTT | CASSEIIGDTEAFF | TRBV6-1 | few | NA | TRBJ1-1
TGTGCCAGCACTGGTGGGTCCTCTGGGGCCAACGTCCTGACTTTC | CASTGGSSGANVLTF | TRBV6-1 | NA | NA | TRBJ2-6
TGTGCCATCAGTGAGCCTAGGGCCGACGGGAATTCACCCCTCCACTTT | CAISEPRADGNSPLHF | TRBV10-3 | few | NA | TRBJ1-6
TGTGCCAGCAGTAAAACCGGGACAGGGGAAGTTGGGACCCAGTACTTC | CASSKTGTGEVGTQYF | TRBV12-3/TRBV12-4 | NA | TRBD1 | TRBJ2-5
TGCAGTGCTTGGGGACAGGCGACCCTCCACTTT | CSAWGQATLHF | TRBV20-1 | many | TRBD1 | TRBJ1-6
TGCGCCAGCAGCTTGGTTCCTAGCCGCTACGAGCAGTACTTC | CASSLVPSRYEQYF | TRBV5-1 | many | NA | TRBJ2-7
TGCGCCAGCACCGGGACTAGCGGGAGTCTCGAGCAGTACTTC | CASTGTSGSLEQYF | TRBV10-2 | NA | TRBD2 | TRBJ2-7
TGTGCCAGCGGCCTCGACAGGGCGGGTGAAAAACTGTTTTTT | CASGLDRAGEKLFF | TRBV7-2 | once | TRBD1 | TRBJ1-4
TGTGCCAGCAGCGTTCATAGAACGGGACACTCGGAAAGGAACTATGGCTACACCTTC | CASSVHRTGHSERNYGYTF | TRBV6-1 | NA | NA | TRBJ1-2
TGTGCCAGCAGCTACGGACTAGCGGTAAGCGTTGAGCAGTTCTTC | CASSYGLAVSVEQFF | TRBV5-6 | many | TRBD2 | TRBJ2-1
TGCAGCGTTCTACGGGACAGGGCGAACACCGGGGAGCTGTTTTTT | CSVLRDRANTGELFF | TRBV29-1 | few | TRBD1 | TRBJ2-2
TGCAGCGTTGAGGGTCGCGGGGGGGCGTCTGGGGCCAACGTCCTGACTTTC | CSVEGRGGASGANVLTF | TRBV29-1 | NA | TRBD2 | TRBJ2-6
TGCAGTGCGGAAACAGGGGAATCAAAAAACATTCAGTACTTC | CSAETGESKNIQYF | TRBV20-1 | NA | TRBD1 | TRBJ2-4
TGTGCCAGCAGCGTAGTAGCCAGGCCCCGCTCTGGGGCCAACGTCCTGACTTTC | CASSVVARPRSGANVLTF | TRBV9 | NA | NA | TRBJ2-6
TGTGCCAGCAGCTCCCTCGGGACAGGGTACCAAGAGACCCAGTACTTC | CASSSLGTGYQETQYF | TRBV5-4 | NA | TRBD1 | TRBJ2-5